Below, 24 T cell receptor beta chains from the same sample are listed, as sequenced in a study of T cells in localized non-small cell lung cancer. Some clones are missing from TCRdb's copy, which holds only in-frame ones; the method was immunoSEQ multiplex PCR. The profile covers 61,000 or so clones, with 70% to 90% appearing a single time and 4.5% to 5.5% taken by the ten largest. The sequencing used peripheral blood, collected before any cancer treatment. The receptors were sampled from a woman aged 40-70 years with stage I lung adenocarcinoma.

The J gene is TRBJ1-2, the V gene TRBV5-6; possibly TRBD1 for D (6 bases). Trimming took off 4 bases at V and 2 bases at J, with 18 bases between the two ends. Germline CDR1 and CDR2: SGHDT and YYEEEE. CDR3 length: 16 residues. The CDR3 DNA reads as TGTGCCAGCAGCCTGGACAGACTGACATTAAACTATGGCTACACCTTC. It translates to CASSLDRLTLNYGYTF.

V gene TRBV6-5 combines with J gene TRBJ1-1, with 7 bases aligning to TRBD1. The J segment lost 7 bases and the V segment lost 6 bases, leaving 5 bases of the junction unmatched. The CDR3 sequence is 12 residues long. Germline-derived CDR1 and CDR2 are MNHEY and SVGAGI. CDR3 sequence reads: CASRPGQDEAFF. The CDR3 DNA reads TGTGCCAGCAGACCCGGACAGGATGAAGCTTTCTTT.

This rearrangement joins TRBV7-8 to TRBJ2-1; 8 bases are a match to TRBD2. The germline V gene encodes CDR1 SGHVS and CDR2 FQNEAQ. CDR3 length equals 15 residues. The ends lost 1 base at V and 9 bases at J; junction bases unmatched: 8. This CDR3 is CASSLESGGLGEQFF. CDR3 coding DNA: TGTGCCAGCAGCTTAGAGTCGGGGGGGCTCGGTGAGCAGTTCTTC.

The chain links TRBV7-2 to TRBJ2-3, with D unresolved. CDR3 length: 14 residues. Trimming removed 3 bases from V and 3 bases from J, with 10 bases in between. The germline V gene has CDR1 SGHTA and CDR2 FQGNSA. CDR3: CASSLSHKTDTQYF. The CDR3 coding sequence is TGTGCCAGCAGCTTGTCCCACAAAACAGATACGCAGTATTTT.

CDR3 sequence (DNA): TGTGCCAGCAGCTTGGCAGGCTCTAGCAATCAGCCCCAGCATTTT. Its translation is CASSLAGSSNQPQHF. The chain carries TRBV5-8 and TRBJ1-5; D is uncertain. The length of the CDR3 is 15 residues. The V and J ends lost 0 bases and 0 bases respectively, with 7 bases between them. CDR1 SGHTS and CDR2 YDEGEE come from the germline V gene.

The J gene is TRBJ2-5, the V gene TRBV2; maybe TRBD1 (6 bases). Germline V CDR1 and CDR2: SNHLY, FYNNEI. V was cut by 8 bases and J by 4 bases, with 14 bases left in between. This CDR3 region has 13 residues. The CDR3 bases are TGTGCCAGCCTGGACAGTCAGGGAGAGACCCAGTACTTC. The encoded protein is CASLDSQGETQYF.

The chain employs TRBV11-2 and TRBJ2-2; D ambiguous. Looked up from germline, CDR1 is SGHAT and CDR2 is FQNNGV. The CDR3 consists of 12 residues. Trimming removed 7 bases from V and 2 bases from J, with 5 bases in between. The CDR3: CASNFNTGELFF. CDR3 coding DNA: TGTGCCAGCAACTTTAACACCGGGGAGCTGTTTTTT.

This chain uses TRBV2 with TRBJ1-1, with TRBD1 matching over 7 bases. The CDR3 sequence is 14 residues long. Trimming cost V 4 bases and J 0 bases; bases outside gene matches: 2. The germline gives CDR1 SNHLY, CDR2 FYNNEI. The CDR3 reads CASSGDSLNTEAFF. In DNA, the CDR3 is TGTGCCAGCAGTGGGGACAGTCTGAACACTGAAGCTTTCTTT.

This clone was seen just once. The chain carries TRBV28 and TRBJ2-7; D may be TRBD1 (6 bases). The germline V gene encodes CDR1 MDHEN and CDR2 SYDVKM. CDR3 size: 15 residues. V was cut by 6 bases and J by 3 bases, with 18 bases left in between. The CDR3 loop is CASSPRGHQIYEQYF. In DNA, the CDR3 is TGTGCCAGCAGCCCCAGGGGACACCAGATCTACGAGCAGTACTTC.

The chain couples TRBV19 to TRBJ1-3; no definite D call. Germline assignment: CDR1 LNHDA and CDR2 SQIVND (reference sequence). The ends were cut back, 0 bases at V and 0 bases at J, with 6 bases in the middle. CDR3 length: 15 amino acids. CDR3 bases: TGTGCCAGTAGTATAGACGGCGGCTCTGGAAACACCATATATTTT. Translating gives CASSIDGGSGNTIYF.

The gene calls are TRBV4-3 and TRBJ1-1; the D is unclear. This CDR3 has 15 amino acids. Germline CDR1 is LGHNA and CDR2 is YSLEER. Trimming cost V 0 bases and J 0 bases, with 8 bases left between them. The DNA for the CDR3 is TGCGCCAGCAGCCAAGATTCAATCTTGAACACTGAAGCTTTCTTT. Translating it yields CASSQDSILNTEAFF.

This chain links TRBV5-1 with TRBJ1-1; D might be TRBD1 (5 bases). Germline V lookup: CDR1 SGHRS, CDR2 YFSETQ. This CDR3 region has 14 residues. V gave up 4 bases and J gave up 1 base, with 11 bases separating them. The CDR3 DNA sequence: TGCGCCAGCAGCCCGGGACCGACGAACACTGAAGCTTTCTTT. Translation gives CASSPGPTNTEAFF.

The V gene is TRBV7-2, the J gene TRBJ2-3, with D perhaps assigned TRBD1 or TRBD2 (5 bases each). From germline, CDR1 is SGHTA and CDR2 FQGNSA. V shed 6 bases and J shed 2 bases, with 12 bases lying between them. The CDR3 loop spans 14 amino acids. CDR3 nucleotide sequence: TGTGCCAGCAGTTCCGGGACCCACACAGATACGCAGTATTTT. Its translation is CASSSGTHTDTQYF.

This chain joins TRBV4-1 and TRBJ1-2; 10 nucleotides line up with TRBD1. The V gene's germline CDR1 is MGHRA and CDR2 YSYEKL. CDR3 length: 15 amino acids. With V trimmed by 6 bases and J by 3 bases, 7 bases remained unmatched. DNA for the CDR3: TGCGCCAGCAGTTTTGGACAGGGGGTAGACTATGGCTACACCTTC. It is translated as CASSFGQGVDYGYTF.

J is TRBJ1-6 and V is TRBV6-4; 11 bases align to TRBD1. V lost 3 bases, J lost 10 bases, and 5 bases stayed unmatched. CDR1 and CDR2 from the germline V gene are MRHNA and SNTAGT. This CDR3 is 15 amino acids long. This CDR3 is CASSETGTGGSPLHF. The CDR3, as DNA: TGTGCCAGCAGTGAGACCGGGACAGGGGGATCACCCCTCCACTTT.

This clone was counted a single time. This chain links TRBV6-1 with TRBJ2-3; 9 nucleotides match TRBD1. V trimming: 6 bases; J trimming: 2 bases; junction bases outside the gene matches: 3. The CDR3 contains 14 residues. In germline, CDR1 is MNHNS, CDR2 SASEGT. The CDR3 bases are TGTGCCAGCAGAGCACAGGGGGCCACAGATACGCAGTATTTT. This encodes CASRAQGATDTQYF.

This clone was found once. The chain joins TRBV13 to TRBJ2-5; 9 bases match TRBD2. The ends lost 3 bases at V and 4 bases at J; junction bases unmatched: 6. In germline, CDR1 is PRHDT, CDR2 FYEKMQ (reference sequence). The CDR3 is made up of 15 amino acids. CDR3 sequence reads: CASSLGGGAGETQYF. CDR3 nucleotide sequence: TGTGCCAGCAGCTTGGGCGGGGGGGCCGGAGAGACCCAGTACTTC.

This chain links TRBV6-1 with TRBJ1-2; D uncertain. There are 15 residues in the CDR3. The V and J ends lost 7 bases and 4 bases respectively, with 19 bases between them. Looked up from germline, CDR1 is MNHNS and CDR2 is SASEGT. Here the CDR3 DNA reads TGTGCCAGCACTACTTCCACCTATTTACCCTATGGCTACACCTTC. This encodes CASTTSTYLPYGYTF.

The chain combines TRBV5-6 with TRBJ2-3; 8 nucleotides agree with TRBD1. Looked up from germline, CDR1 is SGHDT and CDR2 is YYEEEE. Unmatched junction bases numbered 6, after V lost 4 bases and J lost 5 bases. This CDR3 contains 14 residues. This chain's CDR3 is CASSHGQGLDTQYF. CDR3 DNA sequence: TGTGCCAGCAGCCACGGACAGGGCCTAGATACGCAGTATTTT.

The J gene is TRBJ1-2, the V gene TRBV5-4; 7 nucleotides match TRBD1. V lost 0 bases to trimming and J lost 4 bases; unmatched junction nucleotides: 3. In germline, CDR1 is SGHNT, CDR2 YYREEE (reference sequence). The CDR3 runs 14 residues. The CDR3 bases are TGTGCCAGCAGCTTGGGGGGACAGTCCTATGGCTACACCTTC. It specifies CASSLGGQSYGYTF. The full variable domain, its missing parts supplied by reference TRBV5-4 and TRBJ1-2, is ETGVTQSPTHLIKTRGQQVTLRCSSQSGHNTVSWYQQALGQGPQFIFQYYREEENGRGNFPPRFSGLQFPNYSSELNVNALELDDSALYLCASSLGGQSYGYTFGSGTRLTVV.

This chain's CDR3 is CASGLNQPQHF. The CDR3 DNA follows: TGTGCCAGCGGACTAAATCAGCCCCAGCATTTT. The rearrangement joins TRBV27 to TRBJ1-5; no firm D call. Germline CDR1 and CDR2: MNHEY and SMNVEV (reference sequence). This CDR3 spans 11 amino acids. The ends were cut back, 8 bases at V and 4 bases at J, with 6 bases in the middle.

This clone was seen just once. The chain employs TRBV6-5 and TRBJ1-1; D call uncertain. This CDR3 spans 15 amino acids. Germline V CDR1 and CDR2: MNHEY, SVGAGI. V was pared by 0 bases and J by 2 bases, with 10 bases between. In DNA form, the CDR3 reads TGTGCCAGCAGTTACTCAGGGATAGGAAACACTGAAGCTTTCTTT. It translates to CASSYSGIGNTEAFF.

The gene calls are TRBV19 and TRBJ2-1; tentatively, D is TRBD1 (8 bases). Per germline, CDR1 LNHDA and CDR2 SQIVND (reference sequence). CDR3 length equals 15 residues. Trimming stripped 5 bases from V and 2 bases from J, with 13 bases between. The CDR3 reads CASSATGGAYNEQFF. The CDR3 nucleotides read TGTGCCAGTAGTGCCACAGGGGGGGCCTACAATGAGCAGTTCTTC.

This chain connects TRBV30 to TRBJ2-5, with D maybe TRBD1 (6 bases). The CDR3 covers 14 residues. Trimming removed 0 bases at V and 5 bases at J, with 13 bases between. Germline CDR1 and CDR2: GTSNPN and SVGIG (reference sequence). The CDR3, as DNA: TGTGCCTGGAGTGTCCGACAGGCCGGGGAGACCCAGTACTTC. Protein: CAWSVRQAGETQYF.